The clone carrying this T cell receptor (beta chain) occurred a few times. These data belong to a study of T-cell reconstitution after alpha-beta-depleted transplantation in children. The CDR3 length is 13 residues. V dropped 5 bases and J dropped 7 bases, with 15 bases sitting between them. For TCRbeta, the library was prepared with unique molecular identifiers. TCRdb redid the calling of the PCR reads with MiXCR, one entry per CDR3 protein. The repertoire includes more than 150,000 distinct CDR3 sequences, 6.5% to 7.5% of them detected once, and 3% sits in the top ten. This sequence joins TRBV12-3 or TRBV12-4 and TRBJ2-7; D possibly corresponds to TRBD1 (6 bases). The receptor's source is a human donor who donated a stem cell graft to a child with Wiskott-Aldrich syndrome. The material sequenced was PBMCs from the stem cell graft donor, taken from the stem cell graft. As DNA, the CDR3 is TGTGCCAGCAGTCTTAGGGGGTGGGGGGAGCAGTACTTC. This gives the protein CASSLRGWGEQYF.